The clone carrying this TCR beta chain was observed a few times. In the authors' methods: Scientists estimated how many nucleated cells there were by amplifying reference gene primers. Assay used: immunoSEQ multiplex PCR; TCRdb lists only in-frame clones, some missing. V, J and clone size were drawn from that table, and D and trimming were deduced from the DNA. The sample has 150,000 or so clones; approximately 86% are singletons. The entry originates in a study of blood T cell repertoires in COVID-19. Study summary: PBMCs, B-cell-depleted T cells, or T cells were the source of the cDNA or gDNA that made up the material.

Specimen: peripheral blood. This sequence was found in a woman aged 70-85 years with acute or convalescent COVID-19.

CDR3 coding DNA: TGTGCCAGCAGCCCCGGCGGGGGTAGGACAGATACGCAGTATTTT. Amino acids: CASSPGGGRTDTQYF. This chain links TRBV7-2 with TRBJ2-3; 7 positions agree with TRBD2. This CDR3 has 15 amino acids. The trim removed 5 bases at V and 3 bases at J, leaving 8 bases unmatched. Germline loops: CDR1 SGHTA, CDR2 FQGNSA. Based on the CDR3 plus reference TRBV7-2 and TRBJ2-3, the full variable domain is GAGVSQSPSNKVTEKGKDVELRCDPISGHTALYWYRQSLGQGLEFLIYFQGNSAPDKSGLPSDRFSAERTGGSVSTLTIQRTQQEDSAVYLCASSPGGGRTDTQYFGPGTRLTVL.